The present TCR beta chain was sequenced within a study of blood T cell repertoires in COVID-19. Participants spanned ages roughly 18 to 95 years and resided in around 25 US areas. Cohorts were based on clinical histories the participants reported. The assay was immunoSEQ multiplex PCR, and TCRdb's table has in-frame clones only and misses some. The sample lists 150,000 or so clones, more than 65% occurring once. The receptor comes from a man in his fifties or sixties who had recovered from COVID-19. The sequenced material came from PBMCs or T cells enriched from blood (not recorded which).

The CDR3 DNA is TGTGCCAGCAGCCAAGTGTCCGGGAACTATGGCTACACCTTC. Translating gives CASSQVSGNYGYTF. V gene TRBV3-1 (or the pseudogene TRBV3-2) combines with J gene TRBJ1-2; no firm D call. Deletions cut 1 base from V and 2 bases from J, with 8 bases between. This CDR3 contains 14 residues. Germline V lookup: CDR1 LGHDT, CDR2 YNNKEL (reference sequence).